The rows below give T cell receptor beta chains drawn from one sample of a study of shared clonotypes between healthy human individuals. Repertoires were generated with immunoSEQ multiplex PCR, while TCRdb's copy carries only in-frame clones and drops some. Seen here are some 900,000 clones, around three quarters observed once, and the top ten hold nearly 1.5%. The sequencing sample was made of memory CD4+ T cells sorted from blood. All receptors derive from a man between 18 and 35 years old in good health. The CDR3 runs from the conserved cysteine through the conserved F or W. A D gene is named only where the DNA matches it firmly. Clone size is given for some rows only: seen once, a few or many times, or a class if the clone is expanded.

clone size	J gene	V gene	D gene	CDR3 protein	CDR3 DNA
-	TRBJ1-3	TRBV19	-	CASSTRTPSSGNTIYF	TGTGCCAGTAGTACCCGGACGCCTAGCTCTGGAAACACCATATATTTT
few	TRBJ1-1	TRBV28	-	CASSLSWYAEAFF	TGTGCCAGCAGTTTATCATGGTACGCTGAAGCTTTCTTT
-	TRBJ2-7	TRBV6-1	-	CASSGTGLTYEQYF	TGTGCCAGCAGCGGAACAGGGTTGACCTACGAGCAGTACTTC
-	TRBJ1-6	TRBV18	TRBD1	CASSPGTASVDSPLHF	TGTGCCAGCTCACCGGGGACAGCGAGTGTAGATTCACCCCTCCACTTT
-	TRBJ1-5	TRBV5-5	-	CASSLDRSNQPQHF	TGTGCCAGCAGCTTGGACAGAAGCAATCAGCCCCAGCATTTT
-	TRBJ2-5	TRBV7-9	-	CASSEQETQYF	TGTGCCAGCAGCGAACAAGAGACCCAGTACTTC
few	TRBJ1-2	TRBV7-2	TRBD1	CASSSKQGANYGYTF	TGTGCCAGCAGCTCTAAACAGGGGGCTAACTATGGCTACACCTTC
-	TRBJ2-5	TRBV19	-	CASSTQGGSQETQYF	TGTGCCAGTAGTACCCAGGGGGGAAGTCAAGAGACCCAGTACTTC
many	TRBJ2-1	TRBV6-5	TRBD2	CASSPGLGFKQFF	TGTGCCAGCAGTCCGGGACTAGGGTTCAAGCAGTTCTTC
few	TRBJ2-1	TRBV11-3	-	CASSLNGLSSYNEQFF	TGTGCCAGCAGCCTAAACGGACTCAGCTCCTACAATGAGCAGTTCTTC
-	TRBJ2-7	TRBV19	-	CASSSVSEQYF	TGTGCCAGTAGCTCTGTTAGCGAGCAGTACTTC
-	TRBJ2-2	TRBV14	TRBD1	CASSKGQGPWGTGELFF	TGTGCCAGCAGCAAGGGACAGGGGCCCTGGGGCACCGGGGAGCTGTTTTTT
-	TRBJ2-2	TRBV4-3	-	CASSQEGLNTGELFF	TGCGCCAGCAGCCAAGAGGGACTTAACACCGGGGAGCTGTTTTTT
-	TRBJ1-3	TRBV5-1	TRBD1	CASSWGDRTPGNTIYF	TGCGCCAGCAGCTGGGGGGACAGGACCCCTGGAAACACCATATATTTT
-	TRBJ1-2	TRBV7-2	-	CASSFYSGGDYGYTF	TGTGCCAGCAGCTTTTACTCTGGGGGCGACTATGGCTACACCTTC
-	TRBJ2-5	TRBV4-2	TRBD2	CASSQFSGTSGETQYF	TGTGCCAGCAGCCAATTCAGCGGGACTAGTGGGGAGACCCAGTACTTC
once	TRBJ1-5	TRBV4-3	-	CASSQGVGNIGPQHF	TGCGCCAGCAGCCAAGGGGTCGGCAATATCGGGCCCCAGCATTTT
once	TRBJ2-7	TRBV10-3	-	CAISERVGVEQYF	TGTGCCATCAGTGAACGAGTTGGGGTCGAGCAGTACTTC
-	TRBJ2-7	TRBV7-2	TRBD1	CASSLSGQGSYEQYF	TGTGCCAGCAGCTTATCCGGACAGGGGTCCTACGAGCAGTACTTC
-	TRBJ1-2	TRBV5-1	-	CASNTLGRPGTRGYTF	TGCGCCAGCAACACCTTAGGGAGGCCAGGAACGAGGGGCTACACCTTC
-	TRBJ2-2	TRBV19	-	CASSINAGGYPAGELFF	TGTGCCAGTAGTATTAATGCAGGGGGGTATCCAGCCGGGGAGCTGTTTTTT
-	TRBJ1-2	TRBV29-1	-	CSVESRGTLANYGYTF	TGCAGCGTCGAAAGCCGCGGCACCCTAGCTAACTATGGCTACACCTTC
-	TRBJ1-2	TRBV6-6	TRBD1	CASSARDRGHGYTF	TGTGCCAGCAGTGCCCGGGACAGGGGCCATGGCTACACCTTC
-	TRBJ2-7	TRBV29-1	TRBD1	CSVVTGTGGYEQYF	TGCAGCGTGGTGACCGGGACAGGGGGCTACGAGCAGTACTTC
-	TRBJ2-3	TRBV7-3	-	CASSPLGAGDTQYF	TGTGCCAGCAGCCCTCTCGGGGCAGGAGATACGCAGTATTTT
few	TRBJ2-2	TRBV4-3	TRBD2	CASSQEVASGRVGRSGELFF	TGCGCCAGCAGCCAAGAAGTCGCTAGCGGGAGGGTAGGAAGGTCCGGGGAGCTGTTTTTT
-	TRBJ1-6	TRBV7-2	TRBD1	CASSSGQGAISPLHF	TGTGCCAGCAGCTCGGGACAGGGGGCGATTTCACCCCTCCACTTT
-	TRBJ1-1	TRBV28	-	CASSFGSGNTEAFF	TGTGCCAGCAGTTTTGGCTCAGGGAACACTGAAGCTTTCTTT
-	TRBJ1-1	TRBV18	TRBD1	CASSQGAGNTEAFF	TGTGCCAGCTCACAGGGGGCTGGGAACACTGAAGCTTTCTTT
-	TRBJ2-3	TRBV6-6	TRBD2	CASSYGISGGDTQYF	TGTGCCAGCAGTTACGGGATTAGCGGGGGAGATACGCAGTATTTT
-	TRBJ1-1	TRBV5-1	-	CASSFSSDTEAFF	TGCGCCAGCAGCTTTTCATCCGACACTGAAGCTTTCTTT
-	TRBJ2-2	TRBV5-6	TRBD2	CASSLVLAGANTGELFF	TGTGCCAGCAGCTTGGTGCTAGCGGGAGCGAACACCGGGGAGCTGTTTTTT
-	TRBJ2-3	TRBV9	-	CASSDGDSSRDTQYF	TGTGCCAGCAGCGACGGAGACTCCTCTCGTGATACGCAGTATTTT
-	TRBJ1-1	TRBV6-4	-	CASSEHLNTEAFF	TGTGCCAGCAGTGAACACCTGAACACTGAAGCTTTCTTT
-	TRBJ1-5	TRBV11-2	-	CASSPGTVSNQPQHF	TGTGCCAGCAGCCCCGGGACGGTTAGCAATCAGCCCCAGCATTTT
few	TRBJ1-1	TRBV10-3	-	CAIRKGRLDTEAFF	TGTGCCATCAGGAAGGGACGTCTGGACACTGAAGCTTTCTTT
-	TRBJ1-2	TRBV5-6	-	CASSLVVGSNYGYTF	TGTGCCAGCAGCTTGGTGGTGGGATCTAACTATGGCTACACCTTC
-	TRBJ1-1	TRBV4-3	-	CASSQVGPGNTEAFF	TGCGCCAGCAGCCAAGTAGGTCCGGGCAACACTGAAGCTTTCTTT
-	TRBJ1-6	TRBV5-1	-	CASSLGGGPLHF	TGCGCCAGCAGCTTGGGAGGGGGACCCCTCCACTTT
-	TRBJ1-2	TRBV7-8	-	CASSSSDYGYTF	TGTGCCAGCAGTAGTTCGGACTATGGCTACACCTTC
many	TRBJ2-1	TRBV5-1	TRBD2	CASSLAVSGRIDEQFF	TGCGCCAGCAGCTTGGCGGTTAGCGGGAGGATCGATGAGCAGTTCTTC
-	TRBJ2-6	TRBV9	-	CASSGRSGANVLTF	TGTGCCAGCAGCGGCCGCTCTGGGGCCAACGTCCTGACTTTC
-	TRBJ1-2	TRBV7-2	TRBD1	CASSNQDRGLLGYTF	TGTGCCAGCAGCAACCAAGACAGGGGTTTGTTGGGCTACACCTTC
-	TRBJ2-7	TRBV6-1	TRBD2	CASSESLAGGLYEQYF	TGTGCCAGCAGTGAAAGCCTAGCGGGGGGGCTCTACGAGCAGTACTTC
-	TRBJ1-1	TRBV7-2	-	CASSVQMNTEAFF	TGTGCCAGCAGTGTGCAGATGAACACTGAAGCTTTCTTT